A selection of T cell receptor beta chains follows, all from one sample in a study of T cells after yellow fever vaccination. TCRdb reprocessed the 5' RACE reads with MiXCR, giving one entry per CDR3 protein. The sample contains under 600,000 distinct CDR3 sequences, 20% to 25% of which appear only once. Here the sequenced sample was PBMCs, taken less than 25 days after the first yellow fever vaccination. Receptor source: a man aged 18 to 30 who received the YFV17D yellow fever vaccine. Both conserved end residues are part of each CDR3. The order of the fields is CDR3 DNA, CDR3 protein, J gene, V gene, clone size, D gene. A D gene is named only where the DNA matches it firmly. Expanded clones get a size class; other rows say once, few or many, or leave the size out.

CDR3 DNA: TGCAGCGTTCTGAGGACTAGCGGCTTCGAGCAGTACTTC
CDR3 protein: CSVLRTSGFEQYF
J gene: TRBJ2-7
V gene: TRBV29-1
clone size: -
D gene: TRBD2

CDR3 DNA: TGCGCCAGCAGCTTGCCAGGGGAGCGCACAGATACGCAGTATTTT
CDR3 protein: CASSLPGERTDTQYF
J gene: TRBJ2-3
V gene: TRBV5-1
clone size: few
D gene: -

CDR3 DNA: TGTGCCAGCAGCCCGACTAGCGGCTGGCAAGAGACCCAGTACTTC
CDR3 protein: CASSPTSGWQETQYF
J gene: TRBJ2-5
V gene: TRBV7-7
clone size: -
D gene: TRBD2

CDR3 DNA: TGTGCCAGCAGCCACTGGGACAGGGCCTACGAGCAGTACTTC
CDR3 protein: CASSHWDRAYEQYF
J gene: TRBJ2-7
V gene: TRBV3-1
clone size: many
D gene: TRBD1

CDR3 DNA: TGCGCCAGCAGCTCCCCGAACCTAGGGGCCGGGTACAATGAGCAGTTCTTC
CDR3 protein: CASSSPNLGAGYNEQFF
J gene: TRBJ2-1
V gene: TRBV5-1
clone size: -
D gene: -

CDR3 DNA: TGTGCCAGCAGTTCCCCAGGGTCAGGGCAGTTCTTC
CDR3 protein: CASSSPGSGQFF
J gene: TRBJ2-1
V gene: TRBV3-1
clone size: few
D gene: -

CDR3 DNA: TGCAGTGCTAGAGGGGTTAGCGGGGTACCCGGGGAGACCCAGTACTTC
CDR3 protein: CSARGVSGVPGETQYF
J gene: TRBJ2-5
V gene: TRBV20-1
clone size: few
D gene: TRBD2

CDR3 DNA: TGTGCCAGCAGCTTGCCAACGAACACCGGGGAGCTGTTTTTT
CDR3 protein: CASSLPTNTGELFF
J gene: TRBJ2-2
V gene: TRBV5-4
clone size: -
D gene: -

CDR3 DNA: TGTGCCACCAGCAGCCCCCGAGGGCCGGAGACTGAAGCTTTCTTT
CDR3 protein: CATSSPRGPETEAFF
J gene: TRBJ1-1
V gene: TRBV15
clone size: -
D gene: -

CDR3 DNA: TGTGCCAGCTCACCATCGTCGACTTCCTACGAGCAGTACTTC
CDR3 protein: CASSPSSTSYEQYF
J gene: TRBJ2-7
V gene: TRBV18
clone size: once
D gene: -

CDR3 DNA: TGTGCCACCAGCAGCGGACAGGGACCGGGCGAGCAGTACTTC
CDR3 protein: CATSSGQGPGEQYF
J gene: TRBJ2-7
V gene: TRBV15
clone size: few
D gene: TRBD1